These 26 T cell receptor beta chains were all obtained from the same sample, sequenced in a study of CD8+CD57+ T cells in acquired aplastic anemia. TCR beta VDJ and CDR3 profiles were obtained from a genomic DNA template. MiXCR, applied by TCRdb to the reads, yields one record per CDR3 protein. The table lists under 350,000 distinct CDR3 sequences, under 65% of them singletons. Flow cytometry had shown expanded CD8+CD57+ cells in the patients chosen for sequencing. The sequenced material came from sorted CD4+, CD8+, or CD8+CD57+ T cells (not recorded which) from PBMCs. The source of these receptors is a human donor with aplastic anemia.

The V and J genes are TRBV10-3 and TRBJ2-7, with D hard to call. Germline V gene data show CDR1 as ENHRY and CDR2 as SYGVKD. Deletions cut 5 bases from V and 0 bases from J, with 8 bases between. The CDR3 sequence is 13 residues long. In nucleotides, the CDR3 is TGTGCCATCAGTTCTGTGAGCTCCTACGAGCAGTACTTC. Translated, it gives CAISSVSSYEQYF.

This chain links TRBV5-8 with TRBJ2-7; weak D call: TRBD1 (5 bases). V was pared by 2 bases and J by 6 bases, with 21 bases between. The germline CDR1 and CDR2 sequences are SGHTS and YDEGEE. This CDR3 comprises 16 residues. Here the CDR3 reads CASSLYGFQGSGEQYF. The CDR3 coding sequence is TGTGCCAGCAGCTTATATGGCTTCCAGGGATCAGGCGAGCAGTACTTC.

The V call is TRBV10-2, the J call TRBJ2-7; D is unresolved. Germline loops: CDR1 WSHSY, CDR2 SAAADI. V lost 2 bases to trimming and J lost 9 bases, with 11 bases between them. The CDR3 contains 12 residues. CDR3 sequence (DNA): TGCGCCAGCAGTGAGGTTTGGGAACTGCAGTACTTC. It encodes CASSEVWELQYF.

V is TRBV19 and J is TRBJ2-6, with 8 bases matching TRBD1. This CDR3 contains 17 residues. Germline CDR1 is LNHDA and CDR2 is SQIVND (reference sequence). V shed 9 bases, J shed 4 bases, and the junction held 14 bases outside the gene matches. As DNA, the CDR3 is TGTGCCAGAAAGGACAGGGAGCTACGCGCCGGGGCCAACGTCCTGACTTTC. Its protein is CARKDRELRAGANVLTF.

This clonotype was found once. It is likely a read error, because the conserved phenylalanine at the end of the CDR3 is missing. The DNA is left out, because the CDR3 cannot be placed on it with certainty; the CDR3 is given as TCRdb lists it. The gene calls are TRBV7-2 and TRBJ1-6. The CDR3 contains 8 residues when both ends are counted. CDR1 and CDR2 (germline): SGHTA, FQGNSA. CDR3 region: CASSLAPL.

This clonotype was recorded many times. This chain links TRBV6-1 with TRBJ1-3; perhaps TRBD1 as D (5 bases). Germline CDR1 is MNHNS and CDR2 is SASEGT. The V and J ends lost 0 bases and 0 bases respectively, with 9 bases between them. The CDR3 runs 16 residues. The CDR3 DNA follows: TGTGCCAGCAGTGAAGCGCGAGGGGCCTCTGGAAACACCATATATTTT. Its translation: CASSEARGASGNTIYF.

This clonotype was counted between two and nine times. This chain joins TRBV15 and TRBJ1-2; the D is unclear. CDR3 size: 16 residues. The V gene's germline CDR1 is LNHNV and CDR2 YYDKDF (reference sequence). Trimming took off 0 bases at V and 5 bases at J, with 16 bases between the two ends. CDR3 bases: TGTGCCACCAGCAGAGATGGCGGAGGGCAGGATTATGGCTACACCTTC. Its translation is CATSRDGGGQDYGYTF.

This clonotype was picked up many times. The chain is built from TRBV5-6 and TRBJ2-5; 7 nucleotides align to TRBD1. The CDR3 contains 14 residues. The junction had 4 bases not matched to a gene; V was cut back by 1 base and J by 4 bases. Germline CDR1 SGHDT, CDR2 YYEEEE. CDR3 in DNA: TGTGCCAGCAGCTTGTCGGCAGGGGGAGAGACCCAGTACTTC. Protein sequence: CASSLSAGGETQYF. The full variable domain, its missing parts supplied by reference TRBV5-6 and TRBJ2-5, is DAGVTQSPTHLIKTRGQQVTLRCSPKSGHDTVSWYQQALGQGPQFIFQYYEEEERQRGNFPDRFSGHQFPNYSSELNVNALLLGDSALYLCASSLSAGGETQYFGPGTRLLVL.

The rearrangement uses TRBV4-2 and TRBJ1-1, with TRBD1 as a possible D gene (6 bases). CDR3 length: 16 residues. Germline V lookup: CDR1 LGHNA, CDR2 YNFKEQ. Trimming took off 1 base at V and 9 bases at J, with 21 bases between the two ends. The CDR3: CASSQGTAGDRTKAFF. The CDR3 nucleotides are TGTGCCAGCAGCCAAGGAACGGCAGGGGATAGAACGAAAGCTTTCTTT.

The chain recombines TRBV5-1 with TRBJ1-1; weak D call: TRBD1 (6 bases). The CDR3 sequence is 14 residues long. Trimming took 5 bases from V and 4 from J, leaving 15 bases between them. Per the germline V gene, CDR1 is SGHRS and CDR2 is YFSETQ. Written as DNA, the CDR3 is TGCGCCAGCAGTCGGGGGGGGCGAGGCACTGAAGCTTTCTTT. This codes for CASSRGGRGTEAFF.

This clonotype was seen a single time. J is TRBJ2-1 and V is TRBV30, with 7 bases aligning to TRBD1. J gave up 10 bases and V 0 bases, and 12 bases lay outside the gene matches. The CDR3 extends over 15 amino acids. The germline V gene encodes CDR1 GTSNPN and CDR2 SVGIG (reference sequence). CDR3 residues: CAWSVRRQGRHEQFF. The CDR3 DNA is TGTGCCTGGAGTGTACGGAGACAGGGTAGGCACGAGCAGTTCTTC.

The chain joins TRBV7-9 to TRBJ2-7; tentative D call: TRBD2 (5 bases). This CDR3 spans 15 amino acids. Germline loops: CDR1 SEHNR, CDR2 FQNEAQ (reference sequence). Trimming took off 4 bases at V and 7 bases at J, with 20 bases between the two ends. The chain's CDR3 is CASSSGIKSNNEQYF. The CDR3 nucleotides read TGTGCCAGCAGCTCCGGGATCAAAAGCAACAATGAGCAGTACTTC.

This chain links TRBV12-3 or TRBV12-4 with TRBJ1-2; no clear D. Trimming shortened V by 5 bases and J by 3 bases, and 7 bases separated the two germline ends. The CDR3 loop spans 12 amino acids. The CDR3 loop is CASSQVDYGYTF. For the CDR3, the DNA is TGTGCCAGCAGTCAGGTCGACTATGGCTACACCTTC.

The chain combines TRBV25-1 with TRBJ2-7, with D uncertain. Deletions cut 2 bases from V and 6 bases from J, with 5 bases between. Germline V CDR1 and CDR2: MGHDK, SYGVNS. The CDR3 covers 11 residues. The CDR3 loop is CASSELSEQYF. CDR3 coding DNA: TGTGCCAGCAGTGAACTCTCCGAGCAGTACTTC.

This clonotype was recorded at least ten times. The chain uses TRBV12-5 and TRBJ2-2; a weak D match, TRBD2 (7 bases). Germline lookup yields CDR1 LGHNT and CDR2 FRNRAP. The CDR3 length is 15 residues. Trimming cost V 7 bases and J 3 bases, with 15 bases left between them. The CDR3 region is CASAWGGADTGELFF. CDR3 coding DNA: TGTGCTAGTGCCTGGGGGGGGGCCGACACCGGGGAGCTGTTTTTT.

This chain uses TRBV7-6 with TRBJ2-1, with 9 bases matching TRBD2. V gave up 3 bases and J gave up 4 bases; unmatched junction bases: 4. CDR1 is SGHVS and CDR2 is FNYEAQ in the germline V gene. This CDR3 has 15 amino acids. Here the CDR3 DNA reads TGTGCCAGCAGCTTTCGCGGGAGGGGATACAATGAGCAGTTCTTC. It yields the protein CASSFRGRGYNEQFF.

This clonotype was recorded at least ten times. The chain carries TRBV19 and TRBJ2-5, with D uncertain. The V end lost 1 base, the J end lost 5 bases, and 14 bases lay between the germline ends. Germline loops: CDR1 LNHDA, CDR2 SQIVND (reference sequence). The CDR3 covers 15 residues. Here the CDR3 reads CASSIARKGRETQYF. The CDR3 nucleotides read TGTGCCAGTAGTATAGCCCGTAAAGGCAGGGAGACCCAGTACTTC.

The chain is built from TRBV10-1 and TRBJ2-1; D is ambiguous. Germline CDR1 and CDR2: WNHNN and SYGVQD (reference sequence). The V end was cut by 0 bases, the J end by 8 bases, with 11 bases between. This CDR3 has 14 amino acids. The CDR3: CASSESWTKDEQFF. CDR3 nucleotide sequence: TGCGCCAGCAGTGAGTCATGGACGAAGGATGAGCAGTTCTTC.

The J gene is TRBJ2-3, the V gene TRBV2, with 12 bases matching TRBD1. The germline CDR1 and CDR2 sequences are SNHLY and FYNNEI. CDR3 size: 18 residues. Trimming at V came to 6 bases and at J to 3 bases, leaving 13 bases not matched to a gene. CDR3 nucleotide sequence: TGTGCCAGCAGAGAAAACCGAGGGACAGGGGGCGTAACAGATACGCAGTATTTT. Protein sequence: CASRENRGTGGVTDTQYF.

V gene TRBV10-1 combines with J gene TRBJ2-3; D tentatively reads TRBD1 or TRBD2 (6 bases each). V was clipped by 4 bases and J by 3 bases, with 14 bases between them. The CDR3 runs to 15 residues. CDR1 and CDR2 from the germline V gene are WNHNN and SYGVQD (reference sequence). CDR3 protein: CASSATRGRTDTQYF. In DNA form, the CDR3 reads TGCGCCAGCAGTGCTACCCGGGGGCGAACAGATACGCAGTATTTT.

The chain joins TRBV19 to TRBJ2-3; no reliable D call. This CDR3 spans 15 amino acids. V was trimmed by 1 base and J by 2 bases, leaving 10 bases between them. Germline CDR1 is LNHDA and CDR2 is SQIVND (reference sequence). The DNA of the CDR3 is TGTGCCAGTAGTATAGGGGCCATCAACACAGATACGCAGTATTTT. As protein: CASSIGAINTDTQYF.

This clonotype was seen a few times. This chain joins TRBV10-3 and TRBJ1-6; 8 nucleotides match TRBD1. Germline trimming cut 6 bases from V and 10 bases from J; bases unmatched to any gene: 5. The CDR3 has 13 residues. Germline CDR1 and CDR2: ENHRY and SYGVKD. CDR3 DNA sequence: TGTGCCATCAGGGACAGGGAAGGCTCACCCCTCCACTTT. This sequence encodes CAIRDREGSPLHF.

This clonotype has a single count. V and J are TRBV19 and TRBJ1-3; D possibly corresponds to TRBD1 (5 bases). The germline CDR1 and CDR2 sequences are LNHDA and SQIVND (reference sequence). V was trimmed by 3 bases and J by 0 bases, leaving 15 bases between them. The CDR3 runs to 17 residues. The CDR3 loop reads CASSIYRTTSSGNTIYF. The CDR3 nucleotides read TGTGCCAGTAGTATTTATCGGACAACCAGCTCTGGAAACACCATATATTTT.

Notes on this clonotype: Germline and junction disagree at one end, which may indicate a read error. The chain recombines TRBV7-6 with TRBJ2-5, with unresolved D. Germline-derived CDR1 and CDR2 are SGHVS and FNYEAQ. The CDR3 contains 14 residues. The CDR3 protein is CASTLLRDMETQYF. Written as DNA, the CDR3 is TGTGCCAGCACCTTACTTAGGGATATGGAGACCCAGTACTTC.

The sample holds a few counts of this clonotype. CDR3 loop: CASSWTGLPYEQYF. The CDR3, as DNA: TGTGCCAGCAGTTGGACAGGGCTTCCCTACGAGCAGTACTTC. The gene calls are TRBV2 and TRBJ2-7; 8 positions agree with TRBD1. Germline values: CDR1 SNHLY, CDR2 FYNNEI. CDR3 length: 14 amino acids. Trimming at V came to 5 bases and at J to 2 bases, leaving 5 bases not matched to a gene.

The CDR3 protein is CASRPATNEKLFF. CDR3 bases: TGCGCCAGCAGACCGGCCACTAATGAAAAACTGTTTTTT. This rearrangement joins TRBV10-2 to TRBJ1-4; D is unclear. The V end lost 6 bases, the J end lost 2 bases, and 7 bases lay between the germline ends. CDR1 is WSHSY and CDR2 is SAAADI in the germline V gene. There are 13 residues in the CDR3.